This T cell receptor beta chain was recorded in a study of blood T cell repertoires in COVID-19. TCRdb keeps only in-frame clones here, not all; method: immunoSEQ multiplex PCR. The sample comprises a few hundred thousand clones, 88% of which are singletons, and roughly 15% rests with the top ten. The CDR3 sequence is 13 residues long. The germline V and J ends were trimmed by 0 bases and 3 bases, with 7 bases remaining between them. Germline lookup yields CDR1 SGDLS and CDR2 YYNGEE. This chain joins TRBV9 and TRBJ2-7; the D is unclear. Sequenced input: PBMCs or T cells enriched from blood (not recorded which). This sequence originates from a woman aged 50 to 60 with acute COVID-19. CDR3 in amino acids: CASSVAPFYEQYF. CDR3 DNA: TGTGCCAGCAGCGTAGCTCCGTTCTACGAGCAGTACTTC.